Sequencing of this T cell receptor beta chain was carried out in a study of T cells in Graves' hyperthyroidism and ophthalmopathy. It was RNA transcripts that yielded the amplified TCR beta CDR3 regions. The primer set for the first-round RT-PCR of the TCR CDR3 was HTBI. TCRdb fed the multiplex PCR reads into MiXCR, producing one record per CDR3 protein. The table lists a few hundred thousand distinct CDR3 sequences, roughly 25% of them singletons. This clonotype was seen many times. One end of the junction fails to match germline, which may point to a read error. There are 13 residues in the CDR3. The chain recombines TRBV12-3 or TRBV12-4 with TRBJ2-2; no definite D call. The clonotype comes from a man in his fifties with Graves' hyperthyroidism. The source material was blood. CDR3 coding DNA: TGTGCCAGCAGCTTAGGTCGCACCGGGGAGCTGTTTTTT. Translating it yields CASSLGRTGELFF.